The clone carrying this T cell receptor (beta chain) was counted between two and nine times. As yet, its antigen is unknown. They built TCR cDNA with 5'RACE template switching, a step that put in a universal primer site and UMIs. Using its own MiXCR run on the 5' RACE reads, TCRdb lists one record per CDR3 protein. The sample holds approximately 160,000 distinct CDR3 sequences, 9.3% seen once. The data derive from a study of T cells after yellow fever vaccination. Study-wide findings and caveats: Any FACS-sorted repertoire could hold abundant clonotypes that contaminate it from the bulk population.

Germline CDR1 MNHNY, CDR2 SVGAGI (reference sequence). The V end was cut by 0 bases, the J end by 3 bases, with 14 bases between. The CDR3 runs 16 residues. The chain carries TRBV6-6 and TRBJ2-5; a weak D match, TRBD2 (6 bases). The starting material was CD8+ T cells sorted from PBMCs, obtained 45 days after the yellow fever booster vaccination. This TCR was sampled from a man between 18 and 35 years old who received the YFV17D yellow fever vaccine. As DNA, the CDR3 is TGTGCCAGCAGTTACTCGAGCGGGCCTTATAAAGAGACCCAGTACTTC. Translated: CASSYSSGPYKETQYF.